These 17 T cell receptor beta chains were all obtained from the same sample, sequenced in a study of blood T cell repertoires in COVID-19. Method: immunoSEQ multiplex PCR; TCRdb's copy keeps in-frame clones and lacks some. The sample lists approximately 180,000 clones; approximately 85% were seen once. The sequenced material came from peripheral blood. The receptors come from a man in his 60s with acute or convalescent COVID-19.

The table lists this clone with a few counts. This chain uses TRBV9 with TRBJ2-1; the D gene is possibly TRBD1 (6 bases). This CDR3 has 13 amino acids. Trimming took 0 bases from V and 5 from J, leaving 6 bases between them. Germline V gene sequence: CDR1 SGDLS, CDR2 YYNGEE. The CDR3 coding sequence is TGTGCCAGCAGCGTAGGACAGGACAATGAGCAGTTCTTC. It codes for CASSVGQDNEQFF.

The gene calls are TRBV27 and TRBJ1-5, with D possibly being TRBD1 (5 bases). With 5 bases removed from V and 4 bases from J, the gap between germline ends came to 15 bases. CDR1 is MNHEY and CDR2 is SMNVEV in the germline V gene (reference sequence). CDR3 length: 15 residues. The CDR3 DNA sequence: TGTGCCAGCAGTCTGCAGGGTTTGGGGAATCAGCCCCAGCATTTT. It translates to CASSLQGLGNQPQHF.

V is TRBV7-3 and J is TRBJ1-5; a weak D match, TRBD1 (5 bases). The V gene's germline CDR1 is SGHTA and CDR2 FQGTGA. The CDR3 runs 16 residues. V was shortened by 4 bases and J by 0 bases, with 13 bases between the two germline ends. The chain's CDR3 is CASSYLGGDSNQPQHF. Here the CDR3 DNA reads TGTGCCAGCAGCTATCTGGGGGGGGATAGCAATCAGCCCCAGCATTTT.

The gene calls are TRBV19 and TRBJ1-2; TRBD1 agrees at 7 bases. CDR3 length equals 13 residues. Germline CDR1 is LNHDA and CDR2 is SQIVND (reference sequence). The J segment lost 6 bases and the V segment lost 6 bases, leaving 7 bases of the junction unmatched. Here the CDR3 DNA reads TGTGCCAGTAGATCCAGGGGGTCCCATGGCTACACCTTC. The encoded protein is CASRSRGSHGYTF.

Here the CDR3 reads CASSGTFSNQPQHF. The CDR3 nucleotides are TGTGCCAGCAGCGGCACATTTAGCAATCAGCCCCAGCATTTT. The chain combines TRBV9 with TRBJ1-5; D uncertain. Germline loops: CDR1 SGDLS, CDR2 YYNGEE. Trimming removed 3 bases from V and 0 bases from J, with 7 bases in between. The CDR3 consists of 14 residues.

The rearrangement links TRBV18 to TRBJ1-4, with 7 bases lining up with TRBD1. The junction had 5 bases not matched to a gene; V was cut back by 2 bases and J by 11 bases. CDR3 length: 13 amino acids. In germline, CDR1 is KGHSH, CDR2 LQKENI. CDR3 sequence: CASSPSGQRKLFF. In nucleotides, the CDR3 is TGTGCCAGCTCACCATCGGGACAGAGGAAACTGTTTTTT.

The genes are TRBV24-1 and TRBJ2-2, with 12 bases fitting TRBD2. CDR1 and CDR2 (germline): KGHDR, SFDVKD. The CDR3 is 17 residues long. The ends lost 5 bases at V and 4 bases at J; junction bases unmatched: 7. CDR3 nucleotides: TGTGCCACCAGTGCAACTAGCGGGAGGACGGGCACCGGGGAGCTGTTTTTT. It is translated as CATSATSGRTGTGELFF.

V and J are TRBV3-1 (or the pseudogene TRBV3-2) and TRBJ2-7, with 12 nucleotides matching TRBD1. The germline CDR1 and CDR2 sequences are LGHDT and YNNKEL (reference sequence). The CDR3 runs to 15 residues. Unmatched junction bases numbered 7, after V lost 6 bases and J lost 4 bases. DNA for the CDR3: TGTGCCAGCAGTCGAGGGGACAGGGGGCCATACGAGCAGTACTTC. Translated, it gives CASSRGDRGPYEQYF.

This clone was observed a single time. CDR3: CASSQRTGGPSTDTQYF. In DNA form, the CDR3 reads TGTGCCAGCAGCCAAAGGACAGGCGGACCTAGCACAGATACGCAGTATTTT. V gene TRBV4-2 combines with J gene TRBJ2-3, with TRBD1 matching 7 bases. The junction had 8 bases not matched to a gene; V was cut back by 2 bases and J by 0 bases. The CDR3 consists of 17 residues. CDR1 LGHNA and CDR2 YNFKEQ come from the germline V gene.

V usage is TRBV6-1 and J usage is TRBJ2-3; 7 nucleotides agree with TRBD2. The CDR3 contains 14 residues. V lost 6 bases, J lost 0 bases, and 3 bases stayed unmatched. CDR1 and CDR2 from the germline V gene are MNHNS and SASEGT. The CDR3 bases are TGTGCCAGCAGCCCACTAGCGAGCACAGATACGCAGTATTTT. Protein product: CASSPLASTDTQYF.

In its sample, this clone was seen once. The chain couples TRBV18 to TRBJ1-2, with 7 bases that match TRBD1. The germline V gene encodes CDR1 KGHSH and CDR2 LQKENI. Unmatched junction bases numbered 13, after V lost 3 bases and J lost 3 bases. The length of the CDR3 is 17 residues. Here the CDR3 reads CASSPMTGTSRYYGYTF. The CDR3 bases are TGTGCCAGCTCACCTATGACAGGGACCTCCCGCTACTATGGCTACACCTTC. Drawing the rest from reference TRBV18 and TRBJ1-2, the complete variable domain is NAGVMQNPRHLVRRRGQEARLRCSPMKGHSHVYWYRQLPEEGLKFMVYLQKENIIDESGMPKERFSAEFPKEGPSILRIQQVVRGDSAAYFCASSPMTGTSRYYGYTFGSGTRLTVV.

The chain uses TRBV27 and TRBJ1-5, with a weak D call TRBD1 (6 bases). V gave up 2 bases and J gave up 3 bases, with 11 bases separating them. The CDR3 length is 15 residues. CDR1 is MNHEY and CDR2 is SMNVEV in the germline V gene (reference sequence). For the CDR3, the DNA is TGTGCCAGCAGTTTAAGAGCAGGGGACAATCAGCCCCAGCATTTT. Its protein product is CASSLRAGDNQPQHF.

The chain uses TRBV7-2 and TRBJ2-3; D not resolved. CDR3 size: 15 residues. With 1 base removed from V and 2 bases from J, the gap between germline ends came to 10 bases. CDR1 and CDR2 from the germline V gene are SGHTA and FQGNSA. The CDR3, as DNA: TGTGCCAGCAGCTTAGTGAAACTAAACACAGATACGCAGTATTTT. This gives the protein CASSLVKLNTDTQYF.

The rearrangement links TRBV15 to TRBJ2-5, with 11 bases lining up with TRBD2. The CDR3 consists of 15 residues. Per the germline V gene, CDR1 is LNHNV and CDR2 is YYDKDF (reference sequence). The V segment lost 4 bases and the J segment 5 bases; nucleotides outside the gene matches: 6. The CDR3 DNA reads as TGTGCCACCAGCAACCAACTAGCGGGAGTGGAGACCCAGTACTTC. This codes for CATSNQLAGVETQYF.

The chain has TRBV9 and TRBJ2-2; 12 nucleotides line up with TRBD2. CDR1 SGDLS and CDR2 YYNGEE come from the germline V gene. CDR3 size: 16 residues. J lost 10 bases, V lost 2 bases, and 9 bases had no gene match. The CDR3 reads CASSVASSGRGAELFF. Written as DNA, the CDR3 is TGTGCCAGCAGCGTGGCTTCTAGCGGGAGGGGAGCGGAGCTGTTTTTT.

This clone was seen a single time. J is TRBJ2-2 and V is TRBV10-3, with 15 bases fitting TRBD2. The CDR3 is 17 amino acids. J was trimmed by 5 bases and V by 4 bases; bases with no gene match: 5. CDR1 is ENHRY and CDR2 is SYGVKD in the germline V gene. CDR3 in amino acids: CAISGTSGRAWTGELFF. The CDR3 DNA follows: TGTGCCATCAGTGGGACTAGCGGGAGGGCCTGGACCGGGGAGCTGTTTTTT.

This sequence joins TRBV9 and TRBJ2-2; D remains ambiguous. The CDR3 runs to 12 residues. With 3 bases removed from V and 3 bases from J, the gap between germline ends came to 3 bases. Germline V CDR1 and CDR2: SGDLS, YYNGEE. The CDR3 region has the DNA TGTGCCAGCAGCGCCGACACCGGGGAGCTGTTTTTT. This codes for CASSADTGELFF.